A single sample gave rise to the 9 T cell receptor beta chains below, sequenced in a study of T cells in Graves' hyperthyroidism and ophthalmopathy (dated by TCRdb to about 2019). The method was multiplex PCR. Sequenced on an Illumina HiSeq 2000. Amplification of TCR beta CDR3 regions was carried out from RNA transcripts. The TCR CDR3 was subjected to a first round of RT-PCR using the HTBI primer set and the Qiagen OneStep RT-PCR kit. TCRdb reworked the public reads: Q25 trimming with fastp, MiXCR clone assembly, productive beta chains retained. For every CDR3 protein sequence, its rows merge into one entry that carries the most common genes and DNA. This sample comprises some 370,000 distinct CDR3 sequences, about an eighth of them detected only once. Of the sample, 25% to 30% falls within the top ten clones. The sample was blood. Receptors originate from a man aged 50 to 60 with Graves' ophthalmopathy.

This clonotype was observed a handful of times. The chain recombines TRBV5-4 with TRBJ2-7; D is unresolved. This CDR3 has 12 residues. Per germline, CDR1 SGHNT and CDR2 YYREEE (reference sequence). The V end was cut by 3 bases, the J end by 5 bases, with 9 bases between. CDR3 sequence (DNA): TGTGCCAGCAGCTCGCCTCCTAACGAGCAGTACTTC. Amino acids: CASSSPPNEQYF.

This sequence joins TRBV20-1 and TRBJ2-2; 7 positions agree with TRBD1. The germline V gene has CDR1 DFQATT and CDR2 SNEGSKA (reference sequence). The trim removed 6 bases at V and 4 bases at J, leaving 5 bases unmatched. This CDR3 contains 13 residues. CDR3 residues: CSARQGATGELFF. The CDR3 nucleotides read TGCAGTGCCAGACAGGGTGCCACCGGGGAGCTGTTTTTT.

This clonotype was counted at least ten times. The J gene is TRBJ2-1, the V gene TRBV11-2, with 12 bases aligning to TRBD2. CDR1 and CDR2 from the germline V gene are SGHAT and FQNNGV. This CDR3 is 18 amino acids long. Trimming cost V 1 base and J 6 bases; bases outside gene matches: 10. CDR3 sequence: CASSLAVLAGGRRNEQFF. CDR3 bases: TGTGCCAGCAGCTTAGCTGTACTAGCGGGAGGTCGACGCAATGAGCAGTTCTTC.

This clonotype was detected only a few times. The chain has TRBV10-2 and TRBJ2-7; 10 bases agree with TRBD2. Looked up from germline, CDR1 is WSHSY and CDR2 is SAAADI. The CDR3 has 15 amino acids. V shed 2 bases and J 6 bases; nucleotides not matched to a gene: 7. The CDR3 DNA follows: TGCGCCAGCAGTGAGACAGTAGCGGGAGGCAGCGAGCAGTACTTC. It translates to CASSETVAGGSEQYF.

In its sample, this clonotype was seen many times. The J gene is TRBJ2-1, the V gene TRBV5-1; 9 bases are a match to TRBD2. V dropped 5 bases and J dropped 8; count of bases not matched to a gene: 17. Looked up from germline, CDR1 is SGHRS and CDR2 is YFSETQ. This CDR3 is built from 17 residues. The CDR3 sequence: CASRVAGGTITGDEQFF. In DNA form, the CDR3 reads TGCGCCAGCAGGGTGGCGGGAGGGACCATTACCGGCGATGAGCAGTTCTTC. The entire variable domain, with the rest obtained from reference TRBV5-1 and TRBJ2-1, is as follows: KAGVTQTPRYLIKTRGQQVTLSCSPISGHRSVSWYQQTPGQGLQFLFEYFSETQRNKGNFPGRFSGRQFSNSRSEMNVSTLELGDSALYLCASRVAGGTITGDEQFFGPGTRLTVL.

This clonotype appeared many times. The V call is TRBV11-3, the J call TRBJ2-1; D possibly uses TRBD1 or TRBD2 (5 bases each). The CDR3 is 17 amino acids. In germline, CDR1 is SGHNT, CDR2 YENEEA. V was shortened by 2 bases and J by 2 bases, with 16 bases between the two germline ends. CDR3 in DNA: TGTGCCAGCAGCTTAAATTTCGGACTGGGACCCTACAATGAGCAGTTCTTC. Translation gives CASSLNFGLGPYNEQFF.

In this sample, this clonotype turned up many times. The genes are TRBV18 and TRBJ1-5; D is perhaps TRBD1 (6 bases). The length of the CDR3 is 12 residues. Per the germline V gene, CDR1 is KGHSH and CDR2 is LQKENI. Trimming removed 5 bases from V and 5 bases from J, with 7 bases in between. The CDR3 DNA sequence: TGTGCCAGCTCATCAGGGGATCAGCCCCAGCATTTT. It yields the protein CASSSGDQPQHF.

This clonotype was seen a handful of times. It may be a read error: a sequence one base away is much more abundant. Since the CDR3 does not end with the conserved phenylalanine or tryptophan, this likely comes from a read error. The rearrangement uses TRBV12-3 or TRBV12-4 and TRBJ1-2; 8 nucleotides align to TRBD1. With V trimmed by 7 bases and J by 5 bases, 12 bases remained unmatched. This CDR3 contains 15 residues. In DNA, the CDR3 is TGTGCCAGCACCCAACAGGGGGGACCCTCGTATGGCTACACCCTC. Its protein is CASTQQGGPSYGYTL.

Only a few counts were recorded for this clonotype. This may stem from a read error, because a much larger clone lies one nucleotide away. The chain has TRBV3-1 and TRBJ1-1; possible D gene TRBD1, 6 bases. Per the germline V gene, CDR1 is LGHDT and CDR2 is YNNKEL (reference sequence). CDR3 length: 14 amino acids. CDR3 loop: CASSRGHQNTETFF. The CDR3 DNA follows: TGTGCCAGCAGCCGGGGACACCAGAACACTGAAACTTTCTTT.